Below are 20 T cell receptor beta chains sequenced from a single sample in a study of blood T cell repertoires in COVID-19. Clones were read by immunoSEQ multiplex PCR, and TCRdb kept only the in-frame ones, dropping some. The sample records under 300,000 clones, approximately 84% being singletons. Sequencing input: peripheral blood. Source of these receptors: a human donor with COVID-19, enrolled during active disease. The donor label of this sample is uncertain.

V gene TRBV28 combines with J gene TRBJ1-1, with TRBD1 matching over 11 bases. The CDR3 covers 18 residues. CDR1 is MDHEN and CDR2 is SYDVKM in the germline V gene. V lost 3 bases and J lost 6; bases outside the gene matches: 15. CDR3 nucleotides: TGTGCCAGCAGTTTGCCCCGGGGGACAGGGGGGCTCATATCTGAAGCTTTCTTT. This gives the protein CASSLPRGTGGLISEAFF.

The chain joins TRBV5-1 to TRBJ1-1; D unresolved. CDR3 length equals 15 residues. Germline CDR1 and CDR2: SGHRS and YFSETQ. Deletions cut 4 bases from V and 0 bases from J, with 13 bases between. DNA of the CDR3: TGCGCCAGCAGCCCGACTCAGAACATGAACACTGAAGCTTTCTTT. Encoded protein: CASSPTQNMNTEAFF.

The chain links TRBV29-1 to TRBJ2-7, with 7 positions matching TRBD1. Germline-derived CDR1 and CDR2 are SQVTM and ANQGSEA. Trimming at V came to 6 bases and at J to 0 bases, leaving 5 bases not matched to a gene. The CDR3 sequence is 13 residues long. The CDR3 coding sequence is TGCAGCGTGCAGGGGGTGAGCTCCTACGAGCAGTACTTC. Translation gives CSVQGVSSYEQYF.

DNA of the CDR3: TGTGCCAGTAGGGGAACAGGGGCCACCGGGGAGCTGTTTTTT. As protein: CASRGTGATGELFF. This rearrangement joins TRBV19 to TRBJ2-2; TRBD1 aligns across 7 bases. The CDR3 is 14 residues long. CDR1 and CDR2 (germline): LNHDA, SQIVND (reference sequence). V was pared by 6 bases and J by 4 bases, with 5 bases of the junction left unmatched. Combining the CDR3 with reference TRBV19 and TRBJ2-2 gives the whole variable domain DGGITQSPKYLFRKEGQNVTLSCEQNLNHDAMYWYRQDPGQGLRLIYYSQIVNDFQKGDIAEGYSVSREKKESFPLTVTSAQKNPTAFYLCASRGTGATGELFFGEGSRLTVL.

This clone was detected a few times. This sequence joins TRBV27 and TRBJ2-7, with D possibly TRBD2 on 6 matching bases. Trimming stripped 4 bases from V and 3 bases from J, with 16 bases between. Germline CDR1 reads MNHEY; CDR2 reads SMNVEV (reference sequence). This CDR3 is built from 15 residues. The CDR3 is CASSWDSQPHYEQYF. The CDR3 region has the DNA TGTGCCAGCAGTTGGGACTCTCAGCCCCACTACGAGCAGTACTTC.

V usage is TRBV27 and J usage is TRBJ2-5, with 7 bases fitting TRBD2. J was trimmed by 1 base and V by 6 bases; bases with no gene match: 11. This CDR3 contains 16 residues. The germline V gene encodes CDR1 MNHEY and CDR2 SMNVEV (reference sequence). The CDR3 spells CASRGLAAVAQETQYF. The CDR3 DNA reads as TGTGCCAGCAGAGGGCTAGCGGCAGTCGCCCAAGAGACCCAGTACTTC.

The chain carries TRBV30 and TRBJ2-2; a possible D gene is TRBD2 (6 bases). V lost 2 bases and J 2 bases, leaving 18 bases between the germline ends. The CDR3 contains 17 residues. The germline V gene has CDR1 GTSNPN and CDR2 SVGIG (reference sequence). The DNA of the CDR3 is TGTGCCTGGAGTCAACCGCGGGAACTCCTTAACACCGGGGAGCTGTTTTTT. It encodes CAWSQPRELLNTGELFF.

The V and J genes are TRBV30 and TRBJ1-2, with TRBD1 as a possible D gene (6 bases). Germline values: CDR1 GTSNPN, CDR2 SVGIG (reference sequence). The CDR3 has 14 residues. V was trimmed by 3 bases and J by 6 bases, leaving 17 bases between them. CDR3 residues: CAWSPGVGRHGYTF. CDR3 DNA sequence: TGTGCCTGGAGCCCAGGGGTAGGGCGACATGGCTACACCTTC.

The chain has TRBV5-1 and TRBJ2-2; 9 bases are a match to TRBD2. This CDR3 has 21 amino acids. The V segment lost 4 bases and the J segment 1 base; nucleotides outside the gene matches: 20. Germline CDR1 SGHRS, CDR2 YFSETQ. The CDR3 sequence is CASSPRPQTGREGRNTGELFF. The CDR3 coding sequence is TGCGCCAGCAGCCCGCGTCCCCAAACGGGGCGGGAGGGCCGGAACACCGGGGAGCTGTTTTTT. Together with reference TRBV5-1 and TRBJ2-2, the CDR3 gives the full variable domain: KAGVTQTPRYLIKTRGQQVTLSCSPISGHRSVSWYQQTPGQGLQFLFEYFSETQRNKGNFPGRFSGRQFSNSRSEMNVSTLELGDSALYLCASSPRPQTGREGRNTGELFFGEGSRLTVL.

V gene TRBV20-1 combines with J gene TRBJ2-2, with D possibly being TRBD2 (5 bases). Germline CDR1 reads DFQATT; CDR2 reads SNEGSKA (reference sequence). V was cut by 3 bases and J by 2 bases, with 16 bases left in between. The CDR3 has 16 residues. In DNA, the CDR3 is TGCAGTGCTAGTGACTTGCGAGCGGTTAACACCGGGGAGCTGTTTTTT. Encoded protein: CSASDLRAVNTGELFF.

This sequence joins TRBV29-1 and TRBJ1-1; perhaps TRBD1 as D (5 bases). Trimming pared 6 bases from V and 3 bases from J, leaving 11 bases between. The germline CDR1 and CDR2 sequences are SQVTM and ANQGSEA. The CDR3 sequence is 12 residues long. This CDR3 reads CSVGRGHTEAFF. CDR3 bases: TGCAGCGTGGGGCGGGGCCACACTGAAGCTTTCTTT.

The chain couples TRBV7-8 to TRBJ2-5; tentatively, D is TRBD2 (6 bases). This CDR3 spans 15 amino acids. CDR1 is SGHVS, CDR2 FQNEAQ, per germline. Deletions cut 5 bases from V and 1 base from J, with 14 bases between. The CDR3 protein is CASSQSWGVQETQYF. The DNA for the CDR3 is TGTGCCAGCAGCCAATCGTGGGGGGTCCAAGAGACCCAGTACTTC.

The rearrangement uses TRBV7-2 and TRBJ2-1, with D perhaps matching TRBD2 (5 bases). This CDR3 comprises 12 residues. V dropped 1 base and J dropped 10 bases, with 8 bases sitting between them. Germline loops: CDR1 SGHTA, CDR2 FQGNSA. The CDR3 region has the DNA TGTGCCAGCAGCTTAGAACGCGGGGAGCAGTTCTTC. Protein product: CASSLERGEQFF.

V is TRBV30 and J is TRBJ2-2; 7 bases match TRBD2. The CDR3 is 16 amino acids. Germline V CDR1 and CDR2: GTSNPN, SVGIG (reference sequence). V dropped 4 bases and J dropped 0; count of bases not matched to a gene: 8. CDR3 in DNA: TGTGCCTGGACTCAGCGGGGCAGCGCGAACACCGGGGAGCTGTTTTTT. Translating gives CAWTQRGSANTGELFF.

This clone occurred once. The V gene is TRBV29-1, the J gene TRBJ2-1; 8 nucleotides match TRBD2. With V trimmed by 7 bases and J by 6 bases, 11 bases remained unmatched. CDR3 length equals 14 residues. Germline V lookup: CDR1 SQVTM, CDR2 ANQGSEA. CDR3 DNA sequence: TGCAGCGGGTTAGCGGGAAATTGGGTCAATGAGCAGTTCTTC. Its protein is CSGLAGNWVNEQFF.

The CDR3 nucleotides are TGTGCCAGCAGTTTATCGGGACAGACCTACGAGCAGTACTTC. Translating it yields CASSLSGQTYEQYF. The J gene is TRBJ2-7, the V gene TRBV28, with TRBD1 matching over 7 bases. CDR1 and CDR2 from the germline V gene are MDHEN and SYDVKM. This CDR3 is built from 14 residues. V shed 1 base, J shed 2 bases, and the junction held 2 bases outside the gene matches.

The chain recombines TRBV6-2 or TRBV6-3 with TRBJ2-7; D is possibly TRBD1 or TRBD2 (5 bases each). The germline V gene encodes CDR1 MNHEY and CDR2 SVGEGT. This CDR3 is 13 amino acids long. Trimming removed 7 bases at V and 2 bases at J, with 12 bases between. The CDR3 here is CASTPGPPYEQYF. The CDR3 DNA follows: TGTGCCAGCACCCCGGGGCCCCCCTACGAGCAGTACTTC.

The V and J genes are TRBV28 and TRBJ1-1; 10 nucleotides agree with TRBD1. With V trimmed by 10 bases and J by 1 base, 18 bases remained unmatched. Germline V CDR1 and CDR2: MDHEN, SYDVKM. The CDR3 spans 18 residues. CDR3 sequence: CATPPLPGQGRENTEAFF. DNA for the CDR3: TGTGCCACCCCCCCCCTTCCGGGACAGGGGCGGGAGAACACTGAAGCTTTCTTT. The variable domain in full, completed from reference TRBV28 and TRBJ1-1, reads DVKVTQSSRYLVKRTGEKVFLECVQDMDHENMFWYRQDPGLGLRLIYFSYDVKMKEKGDIPEGYSVSREKKERFSLILESASTNQTSMYLCATPPLPGQGRENTEAFFGQGTRLTVV.

There are a few counts of this clone. The chain links TRBV7-2 to TRBJ1-1, with D possibly being TRBD1 (6 bases). CDR3 size: 14 residues. The germline V gene has CDR1 SGHTA and CDR2 FQGNSA. V was pared by 1 base and J by 4 bases, with 10 bases between. CDR3 nucleotide sequence: TGTGCCAGCAGCTTAGAGGGGGTGGGCACTGAAGCTTTCTTT. It is translated as CASSLEGVGTEAFF.

The rearrangement uses TRBV27 and TRBJ2-1; 12 bases align to TRBD2. The CDR3 has 15 amino acids. Unmatched junction bases numbered 6, after V lost 3 bases and J lost 9 bases. CDR1 MNHEY and CDR2 SMNVEV come from the germline V gene (reference sequence). The CDR3 nucleotides are TGTGCCAGCAGTTTTCGACTAGCGGGAGTGAGTGAGCAGTTCTTC. Encoded protein: CASSFRLAGVSEQFF.